This TCR beta chain was identified in a study of identical twins. Whole-study findings and limits: Low generation probability was overrepresented in out-of-frame alpha sequences shared by twins. Partly confounded zero-insertion analyses could result from invariant MAIT and iNKT cells. Models underpredicted monozygotic twin sharing of out-of-frame TCR alpha.

TCRdb passed the 5' RACE reads through MiXCR, listing each CDR3 protein once. The sample yields 1.5 million to 2 million distinct CDR3 sequences, 32% seen once. A remark on this clonotype: As yet, its antigen is unknown. At one of its ends the junction is not consistent with the germline gene, which may arise from a read error.

This CDR3 has 15 amino acids. Germline V gene sequence: CDR1 LNHNV, CDR2 YYDKDF (reference sequence). The TCR was taken from a newborn girl in good health. Sequencing was carried out using cord blood. The V gene is TRBV15, the J gene TRBJ1-4, with D possibly TRBD1 on 5 matching bases. In nucleotides, the CDR3 is TGTGCCACCAATGAGGGGCGGCCAACTAGTGAAAAACTGTTTTTT. It codes for CATNEGRPTSEKLFF.